This T cell receptor beta chain was retrieved from a study of T cells in Graves' hyperthyroidism and ophthalmopathy. Germline V gives CDR1 MNHEY, CDR2 SVGEGT. The CDR3 extends over 17 amino acids. V was clipped by 4 bases and J by 0 bases; unmatched bases: 9. Using around 10 ml of fresh peripheral blood, PBMCs were prepared. Using RNA transcripts as the source, TCR beta CDR3 regions were amplified. The HTBI primer set was used in a first-round RT-PCR of the TCR CDR3. TCRdb fed the multiplex PCR reads into MiXCR, producing one record per CDR3 protein. Among approximately 590,000 distinct CDR3 sequences, 15% to 19% were seen once, and the ten largest hold approximately 7.4%. Points from the study as a whole: The model's output predicted ophthalmopathy at a median of about 6.5 months prior to onset.

About this clonotype itself: Its target is unknown.

The material sequenced was blood. The clonotype comes from a woman in her 30s with Graves' hyperthyroidism. The rearrangement links TRBV6-2 or TRBV6-3 to TRBJ2-4; TRBD1 matches 7 bases. DNA of the CDR3: TGTGCCAGCAGTTCCCCGGGACAGCTGATAGCCAAAAACATTCAGTACTTC. It codes for CASSSPGQLIAKNIQYF.